Listed here is a single T cell receptor beta chain. The sample belongs to a study of blood T cell repertoires in COVID-19. Study background: The United States, Italy and Spain supplied acute and convalescent COVID-19 samples. Sources were T cells, B-cell-depleted T cells, or PBMCs; the material itself was cDNA or gDNA.

Each recovered donor of Cohort 3 presented with two negative PCRs, clearance, or symptom resolution. Generated by immunoSEQ multiplex PCR, the TCRdb table keeps only in-frame clones and is missing some. Of 200,000 to 250,000 clones detected, roughly nine tenths appear once; the ten largest clones hold just over 2.5%. V lost 4 bases and J lost 3; bases outside the gene matches: 8. Germline V gene sequence: CDR1 SGHRS, CDR2 YFSETQ. The CDR3 totals 15 residues. Sequenced material: PBMCs or T cells enriched from blood (not recorded which). The rearrangement joins TRBV5-1 to TRBJ2-7; 9 bases fit TRBD2. The clonotype comes from a woman younger than 45 who had recovered from COVID-19. The DNA of the CDR3 is TGCGCCAGCAGCAGATCGGGACTAGCCGTCTACGAGCAGTACTTC. This sequence encodes CASSRSGLAVYEQYF.